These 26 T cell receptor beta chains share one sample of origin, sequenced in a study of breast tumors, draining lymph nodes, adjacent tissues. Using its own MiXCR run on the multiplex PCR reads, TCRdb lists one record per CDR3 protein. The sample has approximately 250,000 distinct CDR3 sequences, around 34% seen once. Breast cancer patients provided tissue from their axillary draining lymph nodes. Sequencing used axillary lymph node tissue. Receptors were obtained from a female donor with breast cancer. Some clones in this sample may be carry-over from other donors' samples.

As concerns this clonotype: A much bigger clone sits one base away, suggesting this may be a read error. CDR3 region: CASSEGARLYEQCF. As DNA, the CDR3 is TGTGCCAGCAGTGAAGGGGCAAGGCTCTACGAGCAGTGCTTC. V is TRBV12-3 or TRBV12-4 and J is TRBJ2-7, with D possibly TRBD1 on 5 matching bases. The CDR3 spans 14 residues.

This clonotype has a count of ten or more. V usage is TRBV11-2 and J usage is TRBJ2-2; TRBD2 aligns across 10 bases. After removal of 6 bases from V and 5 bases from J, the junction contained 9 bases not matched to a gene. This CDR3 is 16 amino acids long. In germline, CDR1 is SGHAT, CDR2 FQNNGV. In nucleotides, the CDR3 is TGTGCCAGCAGACCAAGCGGGGGGGCCTTAACCGGGGAGCTGTTTTTT. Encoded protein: CASRPSGGALTGELFF. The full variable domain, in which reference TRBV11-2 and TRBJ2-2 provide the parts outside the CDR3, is EAGVAQSPRYKIIEKRQSVAFWCNPISGHATLYWYQQILGQGPKLLIQFQNNGVVDDSQLPKDRFSAERLKGVDSTLKIQPAKLEDSAVYLCASRPSGGALTGELFFGEGSRLTVL.

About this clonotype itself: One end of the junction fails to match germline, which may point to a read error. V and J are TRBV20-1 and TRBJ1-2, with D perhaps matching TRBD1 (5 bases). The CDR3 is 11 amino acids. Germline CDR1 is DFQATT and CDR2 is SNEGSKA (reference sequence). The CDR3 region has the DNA TGCAGTGCTAGCGGGGCTTATGGCAACACCTTC. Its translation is CSASGAYGNTF.

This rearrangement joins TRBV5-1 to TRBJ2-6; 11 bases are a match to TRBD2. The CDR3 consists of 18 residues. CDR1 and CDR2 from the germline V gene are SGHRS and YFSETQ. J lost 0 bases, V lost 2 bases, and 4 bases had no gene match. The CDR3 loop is CASSFGTSGNSGANVLTF. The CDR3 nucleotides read TGCGCCAGCAGCTTCGGGACTAGCGGTAACTCTGGGGCCAACGTCCTGACTTTC.

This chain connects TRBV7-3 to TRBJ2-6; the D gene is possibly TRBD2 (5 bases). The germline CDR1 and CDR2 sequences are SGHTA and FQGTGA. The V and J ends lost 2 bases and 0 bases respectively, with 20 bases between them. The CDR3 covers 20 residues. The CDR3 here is CASSLALPGCLYSGANVLTF. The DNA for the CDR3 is TGTGCCAGCAGCTTAGCTTTGCCGGGATGCTTATACTCTGGGGCCAACGTCCTGACTTTC.

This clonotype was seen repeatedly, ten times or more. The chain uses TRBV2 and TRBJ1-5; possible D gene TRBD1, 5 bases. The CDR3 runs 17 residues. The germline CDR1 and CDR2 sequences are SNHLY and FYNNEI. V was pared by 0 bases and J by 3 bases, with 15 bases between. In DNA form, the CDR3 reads TGTGCCAGCAGTGAAGCTCGGGGTGCAGGGAACAATCAGCCCCAGCATTTT. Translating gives CASSEARGAGNNQPQHF. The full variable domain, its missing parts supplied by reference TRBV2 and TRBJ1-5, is EPEVTQTPSHQVTQMGQEVILRCVPISNHLYFYWYRQILGQKVEFLVSFYNNEISEKSEIFDDQFSVERPDGSNFTLKIRSTKLEDSAMYFCASSEARGAGNNQPQHFGDGTRLSIL.

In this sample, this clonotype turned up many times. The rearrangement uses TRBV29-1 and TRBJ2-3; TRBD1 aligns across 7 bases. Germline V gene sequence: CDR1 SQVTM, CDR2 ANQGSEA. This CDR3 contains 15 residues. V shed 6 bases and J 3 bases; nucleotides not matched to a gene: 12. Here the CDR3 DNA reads TGCAGCGTCCTAGGAACCGGGACAGCTACAGATACGCAGTATTTT. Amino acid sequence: CSVLGTGTATDTQYF.

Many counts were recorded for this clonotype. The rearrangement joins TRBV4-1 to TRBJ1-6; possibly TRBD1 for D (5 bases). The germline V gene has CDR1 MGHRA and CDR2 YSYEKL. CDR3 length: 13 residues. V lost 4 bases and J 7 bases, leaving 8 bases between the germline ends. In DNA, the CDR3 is TGCGCCAGCAGCCGCGACAGAAATTCACCCCTCCACTTT. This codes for CASSRDRNSPLHF.

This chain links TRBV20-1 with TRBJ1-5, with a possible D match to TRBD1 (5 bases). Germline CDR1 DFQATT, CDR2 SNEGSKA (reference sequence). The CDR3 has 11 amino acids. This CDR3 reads CAEGTNQPQHF. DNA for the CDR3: TGCGCCGAAGGGACCAATCAGCCCCAGCATTTT.

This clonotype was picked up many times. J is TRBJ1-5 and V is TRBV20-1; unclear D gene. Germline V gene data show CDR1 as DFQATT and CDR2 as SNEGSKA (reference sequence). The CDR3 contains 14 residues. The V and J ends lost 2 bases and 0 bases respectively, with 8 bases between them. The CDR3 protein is CSARSRHSNQPQHF. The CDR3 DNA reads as TGCAGTGCTAGAAGCAGACATAGCAATCAGCCCCAGCATTTT.

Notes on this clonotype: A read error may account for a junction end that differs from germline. The CDR3 sequence: CASSSTGTQNNEELFF. CDR3 DNA sequence: TGCGCCAGCAGCAGCACCGGGACTCAAAACAATGAAGAACTGTTTTTT. The chain carries TRBV5-1 and TRBJ1-4, with D tentatively TRBD1 (5 bases). The CDR3 is 16 amino acids. Germline CDR1 and CDR2: SGHRS and YFSETQ.

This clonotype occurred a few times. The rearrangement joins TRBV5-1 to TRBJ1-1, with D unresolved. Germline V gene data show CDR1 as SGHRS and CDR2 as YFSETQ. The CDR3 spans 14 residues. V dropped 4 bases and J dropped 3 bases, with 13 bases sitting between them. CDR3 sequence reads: CASSGNRPYTEAFF. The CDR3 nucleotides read TGCGCCAGCAGCGGGAACAGACCGTACACTGAAGCTTTCTTT.

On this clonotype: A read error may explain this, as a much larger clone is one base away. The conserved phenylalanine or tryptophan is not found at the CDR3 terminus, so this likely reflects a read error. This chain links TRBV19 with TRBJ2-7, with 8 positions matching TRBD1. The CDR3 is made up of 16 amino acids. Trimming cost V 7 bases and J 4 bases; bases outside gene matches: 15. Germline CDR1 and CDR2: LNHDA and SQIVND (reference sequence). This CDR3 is CASTRTGMSSSYEQYS. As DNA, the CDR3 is TGTGCCAGTACCAGGACAGGGATGAGCTCCTCTTACGAGCAGTACTCC.

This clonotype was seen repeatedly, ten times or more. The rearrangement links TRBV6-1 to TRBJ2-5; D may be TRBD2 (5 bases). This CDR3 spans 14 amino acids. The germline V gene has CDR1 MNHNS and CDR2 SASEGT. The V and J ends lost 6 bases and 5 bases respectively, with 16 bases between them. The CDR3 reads CASRWERGPETQYF. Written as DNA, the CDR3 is TGTGCCAGCAGATGGGAGAGAGGGCCTGAGACCCAGTACTTC.

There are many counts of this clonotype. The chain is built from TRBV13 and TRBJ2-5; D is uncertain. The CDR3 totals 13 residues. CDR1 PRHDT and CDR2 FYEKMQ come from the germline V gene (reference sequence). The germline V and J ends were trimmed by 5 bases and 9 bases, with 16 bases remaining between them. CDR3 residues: CASSPPPPAAQYF. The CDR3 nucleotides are TGTGCCAGCAGCCCGCCCCCCCCGGCGGCCCAGTACTTC.

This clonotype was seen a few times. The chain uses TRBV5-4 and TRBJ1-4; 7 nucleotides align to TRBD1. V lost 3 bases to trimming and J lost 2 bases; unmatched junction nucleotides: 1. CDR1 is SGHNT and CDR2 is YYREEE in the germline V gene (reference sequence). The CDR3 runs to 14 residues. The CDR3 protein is CASSSGGTNEKLFF. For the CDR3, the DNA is TGTGCCAGCAGCTCAGGGGGTACTAATGAAAAACTGTTTTTT.

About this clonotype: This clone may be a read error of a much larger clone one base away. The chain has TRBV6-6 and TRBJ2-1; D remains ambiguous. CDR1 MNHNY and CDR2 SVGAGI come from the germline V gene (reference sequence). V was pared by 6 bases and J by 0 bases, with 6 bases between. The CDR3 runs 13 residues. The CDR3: CASRHNSYNEQFF. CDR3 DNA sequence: TGTGCCAGCAGGCACAACTCCTACAATGAGCAGTTCTTC.

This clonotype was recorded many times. The CDR3 spells CASSLIGTRMMNEQFF. DNA for the CDR3: TGTGCCAGCAGCTTAATTGGGACTAGAATGATGAATGAGCAGTTCTTC. V gene TRBV7-3 combines with J gene TRBJ2-1; 8 bases match TRBD2. This CDR3 comprises 16 residues. V dropped 1 base and J dropped 7; count of bases not matched to a gene: 9. Germline V CDR1 and CDR2: SGHTA, FQGTGA.

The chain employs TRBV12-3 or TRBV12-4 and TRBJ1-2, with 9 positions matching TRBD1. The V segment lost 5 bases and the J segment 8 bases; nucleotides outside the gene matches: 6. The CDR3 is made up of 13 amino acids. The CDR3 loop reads CASSPGQGTGYTF. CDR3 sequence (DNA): TGTGCCAGCAGTCCCGGACAGGGGACAGGCTACACCTTC.

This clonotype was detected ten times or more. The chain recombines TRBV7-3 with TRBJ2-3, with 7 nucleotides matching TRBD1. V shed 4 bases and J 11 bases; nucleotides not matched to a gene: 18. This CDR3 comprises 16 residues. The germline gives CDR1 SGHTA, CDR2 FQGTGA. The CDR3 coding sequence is TGTGCCAGCAGCTCAAAGACAGGGAAACATTCATTAGTGCAGTATTTT. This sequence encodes CASSSKTGKHSLVQYF. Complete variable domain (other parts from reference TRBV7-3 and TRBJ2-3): GAGVSQTPSNKVTEKGKYVELRCDPISGHTALYWYRQSLGQGPEFLIYFQGTGAADDSGLPNDRFFAVRPEGSVSTLKIQRTERGDSAVYLCASSSKTGKHSLVQYFGPGTRLTVL.

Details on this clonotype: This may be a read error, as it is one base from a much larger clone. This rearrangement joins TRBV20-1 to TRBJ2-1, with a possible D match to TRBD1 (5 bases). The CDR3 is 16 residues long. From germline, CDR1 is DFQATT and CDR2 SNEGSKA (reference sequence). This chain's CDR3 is CSARAVREYSYNEQLF. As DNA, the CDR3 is TGCAGTGCTAGAGCGGTCAGGGAATACTCCTACAATGAGCAGCTCTTC.

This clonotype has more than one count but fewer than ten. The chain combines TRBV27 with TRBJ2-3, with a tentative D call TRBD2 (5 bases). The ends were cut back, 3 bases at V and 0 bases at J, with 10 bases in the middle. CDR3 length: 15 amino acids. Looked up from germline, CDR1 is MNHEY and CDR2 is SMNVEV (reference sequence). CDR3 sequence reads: CASSFGESSTDTQYF. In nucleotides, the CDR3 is TGTGCCAGCAGTTTTGGGGAGTCTAGCACAGATACGCAGTATTTT.

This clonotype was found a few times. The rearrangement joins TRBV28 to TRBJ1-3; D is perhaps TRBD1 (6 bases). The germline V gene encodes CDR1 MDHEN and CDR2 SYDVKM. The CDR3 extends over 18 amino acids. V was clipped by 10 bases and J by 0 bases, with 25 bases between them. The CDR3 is CAIKGGDQRGSSGNTIYF. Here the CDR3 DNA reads TGTGCCATCAAAGGTGGGGATCAAAGGGGGAGCTCTGGAAACACCATATATTTT.

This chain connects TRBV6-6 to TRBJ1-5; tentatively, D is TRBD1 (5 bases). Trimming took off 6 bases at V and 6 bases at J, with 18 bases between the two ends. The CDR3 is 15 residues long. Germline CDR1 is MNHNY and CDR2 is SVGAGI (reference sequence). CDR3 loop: CASRRRGRDSQPQHF. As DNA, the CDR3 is TGTGCCAGCAGGCGACGGGGACGGGATAGTCAGCCCCAGCATTTT.

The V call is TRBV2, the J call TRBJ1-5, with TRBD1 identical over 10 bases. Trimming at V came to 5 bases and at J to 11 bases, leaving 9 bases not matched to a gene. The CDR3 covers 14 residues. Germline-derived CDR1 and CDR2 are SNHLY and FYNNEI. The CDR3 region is CASSRGQGMETQHF. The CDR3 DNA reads TGTGCCAGCAGTAGGGGACAGGGGATGGAGACCCAGCATTTT.

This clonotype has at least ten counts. CDR3 protein: CASSPEGTSVDTQYF. CDR3 in DNA: TGTGCCAGCAGCCCAGAGGGGACTAGCGTAGATACGCAGTATTTT. This chain uses TRBV7-2 with TRBJ2-3, with 10 bases matching TRBD2. The ends lost 5 bases at V and 5 bases at J; junction bases unmatched: 7. CDR1 SGHTA and CDR2 FQGNSA come from the germline V gene. This CDR3 spans 15 amino acids.